The clone carrying this TCR beta chain was detected only a few times. What it binds is not known. Primers: 60 Vbeta forward and 13 Jbeta reverse. The table came from immunoSEQ multiplex PCR; TCRdb's copy has only in-frame clones and leaves some out. This table holds 99,000 or so clones, approximately 80% found once. The data derive from a study of cytomegalovirus exposure and HLA in healthy donors. Trimming pared 7 bases from V and 6 bases from J, leaving 15 bases between. Looked up from germline, CDR1 is SEHNR and CDR2 is FQNEAQ (reference sequence). The CDR3 has 13 residues. Regarding the study as a whole: In a later analysis, parvovirus B19, influenza, CMV and Epstein-Barr virus appeared linked to several top co-occurrence clusters.

The clonotype comes from a female donor in good health and CMV-seropositive. The V gene is TRBV7-9, the J gene TRBJ1-1; no definite D call. The specimen was PBMCs. CDR3 residues: CASTIPGVPEAFF. CDR3 bases: TGTGCCAGCACCATACCCGGGGTACCTGAAGCTTTCTTT. The full variable domain, its missing parts supplied by reference TRBV7-9 and TRBJ1-1, is DTGVSQNPRHKITKRGQNVTFRCDPISEHNRLYWYRQTLGQGPEFLTYFQNEAQLEKSRLLSDRFSAERPKGSFSTLEIQRTEQGDSAMYLCASTIPGVPEAFFGQGTRLTVV.